This TCR beta chain was sequenced for a study of OX40 agonist ivuxolimab in advanced cancers. For the wider study: Ivuxolimab was an agonistic, fully human IgG2 monoclonal antibody directed against OX40 (CD134), a costimulatory receptor. Intravenous ivuxolimab was administered to patients every 2 weeks at six dose levels: 0.01, 0.1, 0.3, 1.5, 3 and 10 mg/kg. Among the 50 to 55 dose-escalation patients, about 19 had hepatocellular carcinoma, around 15 melanoma, 9 renal cell carcinoma and 9 head and neck cancer. The dose-escalation cohort was 82.7% male with a mean age of approximately 60 years, ranging from about 23 to 85. Patients were allowed to have had prior anti-PD-1, anti-PD-L1 or anti-CTLA-4 therapy, and approximately 40% of the dose-escalation patients had previously received checkpoint inhibitors. Three dose-escalation patients achieved partial responses, one with hepatocellular carcinoma and two with cutaneous melanoma. The point of sequencing TCRbeta in the periphery was to test whether ivuxolimab changed TCR sequence diversity and drove clonal T-cell expansion. The paper reports the monotherapy dose-escalation portion (N of about 50 patients) of the phase I ivuxolimab trial. Results the study describes overall, beyond this receptor: At doses of 0.1 to 3.0 mg/kg, clonal expansion of both CD4+ and CD8+ T cells in blood was seen between baseline and week 6. After ivuxolimab, CD8+ T cells had more expanded clones than CD4+ T cells on average. Partial responders in the 0.1-3.0 mg/kg groups had among the lowest normalized peripheral clonal expansion, especially among CD8+ T cells. The antigen specificity of the peripheral T cells that underwent clonal expansion was not determined. Low levels of normalized T-cell clonal expansion were also shown by some nonresponding patients.

For sequencing of the TCRbeta CDR3 region, genomic DNA was extracted from the sorted cells. The immunoSEQ Assay was used for sequencing of TCRbeta CDR3 regions. Here the immuneACCESS table is served through TCRdb, limited to in-frame sequences with V and J called. Missing clones are a known gap in these copies; in checked studies unresolved V genes cover under half, and the rest lacks a known reason. This sample is represented by under 35,000 clones; around 93% of them were singletons. The top ten clones comprise 30% to 40% of the sample. The trial excluded patients who had a history of autoimmune disease or who were on systemic immunosuppression. Peripheral blood for TCR sequencing was drawn from every dose cohort at baseline, at cycle 4 day 1 and at cycle 7 day 1. The samples were taken from a phase I, first-in-human, multicenter, open-label dose-escalation trial of ivuxolimab. Adults with locally advanced or metastatic melanoma, renal cell carcinoma, hepatocellular carcinoma or head and neck squamous cell carcinoma were enrolled in the trial. Before TCR sequencing, CD4+ T cells and CD8+ T cells were sorted from peripheral blood as separate populations.

With respect to this clone: This receptor's antigen is unknown. No base quality information exists; no much larger clone differs at one position.

V gives up 0 bases and J gives up 8 bases, and the segment between their germline ends measures 11 bases. The germline V gene (reference sequence) sets CDR1 to MNHEY and CDR2 to SMNVEV. Its CDR3 holds 13 amino acids, cysteine through phenylalanine. Solely the CDR3 DNA is kept, with 39 bases framed from the first base. The chain is made from TRBV27 and TRBJ2-7, with the D gene uncertain. This receptor was taken from an adult with an advanced solid tumor such as melanoma, head and neck, liver or kidney cancer. This specimen consisted of CD4+ or CD8+ T cells sorted from blood, obtained in a trial of the OX40 agonist ivuxolimab. At the DNA level, the sequence is TGTGCCAGCAGTTTATCCGCCAACAGCAAGCAGTACTTC. It specifies CASSLSANSKQYF.